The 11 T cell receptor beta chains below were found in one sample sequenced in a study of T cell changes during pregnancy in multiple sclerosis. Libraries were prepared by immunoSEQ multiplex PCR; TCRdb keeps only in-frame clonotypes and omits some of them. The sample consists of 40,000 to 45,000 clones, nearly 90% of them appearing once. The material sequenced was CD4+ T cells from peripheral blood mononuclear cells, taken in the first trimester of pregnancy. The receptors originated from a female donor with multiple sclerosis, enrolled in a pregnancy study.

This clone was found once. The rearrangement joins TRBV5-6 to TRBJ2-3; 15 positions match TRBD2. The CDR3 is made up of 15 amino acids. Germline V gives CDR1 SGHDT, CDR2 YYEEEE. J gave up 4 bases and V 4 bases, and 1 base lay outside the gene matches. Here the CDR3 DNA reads TGTGCCAGCAGCGGGACTAGCGGGAGGCCAGATACGCAGTATTTT. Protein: CASSGTSGRPDTQYF.

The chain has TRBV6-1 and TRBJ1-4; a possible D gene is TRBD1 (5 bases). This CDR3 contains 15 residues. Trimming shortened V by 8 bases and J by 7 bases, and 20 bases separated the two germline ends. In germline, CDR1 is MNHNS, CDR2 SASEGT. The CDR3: CASATSRGRGEKLFF. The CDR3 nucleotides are TGTGCCAGCGCCACATCGCGGGGACGGGGTGAAAAACTGTTTTTT.

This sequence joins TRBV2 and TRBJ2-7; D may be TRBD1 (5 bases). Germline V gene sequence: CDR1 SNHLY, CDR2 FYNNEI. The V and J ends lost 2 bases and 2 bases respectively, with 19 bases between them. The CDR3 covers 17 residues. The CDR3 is CASSELDTTLGAYEQYF. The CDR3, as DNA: TGTGCCAGCAGTGAACTGGACACGACGTTGGGCGCCTACGAGCAGTACTTC.

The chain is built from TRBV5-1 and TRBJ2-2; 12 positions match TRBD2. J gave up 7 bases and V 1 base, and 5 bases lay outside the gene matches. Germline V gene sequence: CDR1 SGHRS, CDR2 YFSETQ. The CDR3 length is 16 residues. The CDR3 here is CASSLSTSGSGGELFF. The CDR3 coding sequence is TGCGCCAGCAGCTTGTCGACTAGCGGGAGTGGCGGGGAGCTGTTTTTT.

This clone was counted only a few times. In DNA form, the CDR3 reads TGTGCCAGCTCGCGGACTAGCGGGAGCACAGATACGCAGTATTTT. It is translated as CASSRTSGSTDTQYF. The gene calls are TRBV18 and TRBJ2-3, with 11 positions matching TRBD2. Trimming took 6 bases from V and 0 from J; bases not matched to a gene: 2. This CDR3 contains 15 residues. Germline-derived CDR1 and CDR2 are KGHSH and LQKENI.

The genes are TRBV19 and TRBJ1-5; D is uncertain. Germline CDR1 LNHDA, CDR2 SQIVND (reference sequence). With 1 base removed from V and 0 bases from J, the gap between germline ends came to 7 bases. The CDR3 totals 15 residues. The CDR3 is CASSIGVYSNQPQHF. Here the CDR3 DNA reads TGTGCCAGTAGTATAGGAGTATATAGCAATCAGCCCCAGCATTTT.

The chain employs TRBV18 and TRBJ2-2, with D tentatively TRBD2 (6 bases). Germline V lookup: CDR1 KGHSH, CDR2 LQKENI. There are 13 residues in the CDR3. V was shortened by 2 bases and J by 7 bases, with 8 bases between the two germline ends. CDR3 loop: CASSPAGYGELFF. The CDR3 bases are TGTGCCAGCTCACCAGCGGGGTACGGGGAGCTGTTTTTT.

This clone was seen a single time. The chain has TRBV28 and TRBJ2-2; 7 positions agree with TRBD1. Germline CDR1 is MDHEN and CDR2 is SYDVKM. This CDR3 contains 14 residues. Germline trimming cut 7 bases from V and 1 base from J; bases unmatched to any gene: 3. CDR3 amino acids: CASTDRVNTGELFF. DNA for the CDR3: TGTGCCAGCACAGACAGGGTGAACACCGGGGAGCTGTTTTTT.

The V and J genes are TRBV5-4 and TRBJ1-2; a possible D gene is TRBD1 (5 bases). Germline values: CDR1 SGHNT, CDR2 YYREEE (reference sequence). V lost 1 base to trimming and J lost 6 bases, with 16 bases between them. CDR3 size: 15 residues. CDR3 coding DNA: TGTGCCAGCAGCTTGATAGGAGGGGTCAAAAATGGCTACACCTTC. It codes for CASSLIGGVKNGYTF.

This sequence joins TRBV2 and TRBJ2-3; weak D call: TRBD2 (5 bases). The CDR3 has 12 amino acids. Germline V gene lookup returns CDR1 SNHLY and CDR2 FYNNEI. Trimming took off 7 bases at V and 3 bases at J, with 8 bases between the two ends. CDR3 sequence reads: CASTGETDTQYF. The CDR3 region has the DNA TGTGCCAGCACCGGGGAAACAGATACGCAGTATTTT.

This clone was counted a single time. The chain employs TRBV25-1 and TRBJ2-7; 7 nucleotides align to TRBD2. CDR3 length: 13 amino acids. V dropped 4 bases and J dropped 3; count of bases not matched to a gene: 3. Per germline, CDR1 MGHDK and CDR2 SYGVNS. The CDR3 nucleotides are TGTGCCAGCAGTGTGGGGGGGTTCTACGAGCAGTACTTC. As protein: CASSVGGFYEQYF.